A selection of T cell receptor beta chains follows, all from one sample in a study of blood T cells in healthy people across ages. A single record per CDR3 protein comes from TCRdb applying MiXCR to the 5' RACE reads. The data show some 1.5 million distinct CDR3 sequences, around 40% seen once. The sample was blood. These receptors came from a woman under 30 in good health. CDR3s leave out the opening cysteine and the closing phenylalanine or tryptophan. Each record gives: D gene, CDR3 length, V gene, CDR3 protein. D genes are given only for firm matches.

D gene: TRBD2; CDR3 length: 13; V gene: TRBV20-1; CDR3 protein: SARDSELAGGEQY
D gene: NA; CDR3 length: 10; V gene: TRBV12-5; CDR3 protein: ASARGGHEQF
D gene: NA; CDR3 length: 11; V gene: TRBV29-1; CDR3 protein: SVRDRRNYEQY
D gene: TRBD1; CDR3 length: 17; V gene: TRBV4-1; CDR3 protein: ASSQQRDRDTLAKNIQY
D gene: TRBD1; CDR3 length: 12; V gene: TRBV7-2; CDR3 protein: ASSFRQGAHGYT
D gene: NA; CDR3 length: 9; V gene: TRBV10-2; CDR3 protein: ASKEEGVAF
D gene: TRBD2; CDR3 length: 10; V gene: TRBV20-1; CDR3 protein: SLAGGQFSLF
D gene: NA; CDR3 length: 13; V gene: TRBV6-5; CDR3 protein: ASSYSAQGLEKLF
D gene: NA; CDR3 length: 11; V gene: TRBV6-5; CDR3 protein: ASSKDSIYEQY
D gene: TRBD1; CDR3 length: 13; V gene: TRBV27; CDR3 protein: ASSAPGQGVYEQY
D gene: NA; CDR3 length: 13; V gene: TRBV6-1; CDR3 protein: ASGGLSLGYNEQY
D gene: NA; CDR3 length: 14; V gene: TRBV11-2; CDR3 protein: ASSLRLRQGINEQF
D gene: NA; CDR3 length: 12; V gene: TRBV12-5; CDR3 protein: ASAEPGANTEAF
D gene: TRBD2; CDR3 length: 13; V gene: TRBV20-1; CDR3 protein: SARGGTSGGHEQF
D gene: NA; CDR3 length: 12; V gene: TRBV6-2/TRBV6-3; CDR3 protein: ASSSPSSVYGYT
D gene: NA; CDR3 length: 15; V gene: TRBV4-3; CDR3 protein: ASSQRGPIPPNEKLF
D gene: NA; CDR3 length: 12; V gene: TRBV24-1; CDR3 protein: ATSDAGWGETQF
D gene: NA; CDR3 length: 10; V gene: TRBV6-5; CDR3 protein: ASSSDGIEQY
D gene: NA; CDR3 length: 12; V gene: TRBV28; CDR3 protein: ASRTGRGAYGYT
D gene: NA; CDR3 length: 12; V gene: TRBV15; CDR3 protein: ATSRVTNRGEQF
D gene: TRBD1; CDR3 length: 13; V gene: TRBV5-1; CDR3 protein: ASSLDRGNSDTQY
D gene: TRBD1; CDR3 length: 13; V gene: TRBV10-2; CDR3 protein: ASSENGQGNYGYT
D gene: NA; CDR3 length: 13; V gene: TRBV20-1; CDR3 protein: SARDQRGGPYEQY
D gene: NA; CDR3 length: 14; V gene: TRBV7-9; CDR3 protein: ASSPNVVGQTEKLF
D gene: TRBD1; CDR3 length: 14; V gene: TRBV6-6; CDR3 protein: ASSHTERTGGGEQF
D gene: NA; CDR3 length: 11; V gene: TRBV2; CDR3 protein: ASRNRANQPQH
D gene: TRBD1; CDR3 length: 11; V gene: TRBV7-2; CDR3 protein: ASSVNRGNTQY
D gene: NA; CDR3 length: 12; V gene: TRBV6-6; CDR3 protein: ASSHVYSYNEQF
D gene: TRBD1; CDR3 length: 13; V gene: TRBV6-2/TRBV6-3; CDR3 protein: ACSPPGQEFYEQY
D gene: NA; CDR3 length: 12; V gene: TRBV6-6; CDR3 protein: ASSRLGDYNEQF
D gene: NA; CDR3 length: 12; V gene: TRBV20-1; CDR3 protein: SARMGVVGYGYT
D gene: NA; CDR3 length: 13; V gene: TRBV2; CDR3 protein: ASSEEGGYYNEQF
D gene: NA; CDR3 length: 11; V gene: TRBV28; CDR3 protein: ASSGTPSYEQY
D gene: NA; CDR3 length: 12; V gene: TRBV7-9; CDR3 protein: ASSLTGFFAKLF
D gene: NA; CDR3 length: 11; V gene: TRBV29-1; CDR3 protein: SVRGLMNSEAF
D gene: NA; CDR3 length: 12; V gene: TRBV7-2; CDR3 protein: ASSLETVVKTQY
D gene: TRBD2; CDR3 length: 15; V gene: TRBV12-3/TRBV12-4; CDR3 protein: ASSLGGLAGGLRELF
D gene: TRBD1; CDR3 length: 10; V gene: TRBV2; CDR3 protein: ASRDRDPGYT
D gene: NA; CDR3 length: 13; V gene: TRBV14; CDR3 protein: ASSQPSGPTYEQY
D gene: TRBD1; CDR3 length: 14; V gene: TRBV5-1; CDR3 protein: ASSLRGQGSNTEAF
D gene: TRBD2; CDR3 length: 18; V gene: TRBV6-2/TRBV6-3; CDR3 protein: ASSTAIWTSGGRILYGQY
D gene: NA; CDR3 length: 10; V gene: TRBV12-3/TRBV12-4; CDR3 protein: ASGLVPHEQY
D gene: NA; CDR3 length: 11; V gene: TRBV18; CDR3 protein: ASSPGQNTEAF
D gene: NA; CDR3 length: 13; V gene: TRBV27; CDR3 protein: ASRRGSGSYNEQY
D gene: TRBD1; CDR3 length: 16; V gene: TRBV29-1; CDR3 protein: SVEDLGTGTTGYTEAF
D gene: TRBD2; CDR3 length: 14; V gene: TRBV5-1; CDR3 protein: ASSLSILAGASEQY
D gene: NA; CDR3 length: 14; V gene: TRBV7-2; CDR3 protein: ASSSNGGLTNEKLF
D gene: TRBD1; CDR3 length: 13; V gene: TRBV27; CDR3 protein: VSRHRGNSNTEAF
D gene: TRBD2; CDR3 length: 12; V gene: TRBV7-2; CDR3 protein: ASSSQSGEGIQY
D gene: TRBD1; CDR3 length: 11; V gene: TRBV20-1; CDR3 protein: SAGTGTAYGYT
D gene: NA; CDR3 length: 13; V gene: TRBV4-1; CDR3 protein: ASSQRGPSTDTQY
D gene: NA; CDR3 length: 13; V gene: TRBV7-2; CDR3 protein: ASSLGRRSSYEQF
D gene: NA; CDR3 length: 14; V gene: TRBV28; CDR3 protein: ASSLLRATGANVLT
D gene: TRBD2; CDR3 length: 17; V gene: TRBV20-1; CDR3 protein: SAREVTSGILGGTYEQY
D gene: NA; CDR3 length: 15; V gene: TRBV7-3; CDR3 protein: ASSTLAGGGPPDTQY
D gene: TRBD2; CDR3 length: 12; V gene: TRBV12-3/TRBV12-4; CDR3 protein: ASSPSGGRYEQY
D gene: TRBD2; CDR3 length: 12; V gene: TRBV4-2; CDR3 protein: ASSQDPSGGEQF
D gene: TRBD2; CDR3 length: 12; V gene: TRBV20-1; CDR3 protein: SGRGLASAYEQY
D gene: TRBD1; CDR3 length: 14; V gene: TRBV28; CDR3 protein: ASSKPGQGIIGELF